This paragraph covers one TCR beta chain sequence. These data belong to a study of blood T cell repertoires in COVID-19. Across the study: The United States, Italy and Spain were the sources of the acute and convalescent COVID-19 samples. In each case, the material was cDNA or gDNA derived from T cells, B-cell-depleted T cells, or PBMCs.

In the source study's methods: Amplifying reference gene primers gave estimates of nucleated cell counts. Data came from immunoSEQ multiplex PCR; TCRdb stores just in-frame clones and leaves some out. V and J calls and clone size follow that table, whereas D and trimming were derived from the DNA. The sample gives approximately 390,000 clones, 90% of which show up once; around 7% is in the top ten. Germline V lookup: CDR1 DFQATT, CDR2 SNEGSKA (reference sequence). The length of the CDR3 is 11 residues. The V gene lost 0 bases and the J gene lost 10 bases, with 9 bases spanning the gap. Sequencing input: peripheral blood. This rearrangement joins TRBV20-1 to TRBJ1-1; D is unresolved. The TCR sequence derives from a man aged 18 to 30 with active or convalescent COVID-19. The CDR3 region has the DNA TGCAGTGCTAGAGATCGGGGTAGAGCTTTCTTT. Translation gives CSARDRGRAFF.